The next 24 T cell receptor beta chains were all read from a single sample in a study of shared clonotypes between healthy human individuals. Assay used: immunoSEQ multiplex PCR; TCRdb lists only in-frame clones, some missing. The table lists roughly 2,300,000 clones, roughly 90% of them singletons, with approximately 0.39% in the top ten. Material for sequencing was naive CD4+ T cells from PBMCs. Noted subset: CD45RA+ positively selected. Receptors originate from a man aged 18 to 30 in good health. Some clones in this sample may be carry-over from other donors' samples.

The gene calls are TRBV6-5 and TRBJ1-5, with D possibly matching TRBD1 (6 bases). Trimming stripped 0 bases from V and 5 bases from J, with 11 bases between. Germline values: CDR1 MNHEY, CDR2 SVGAGI. The CDR3 totals 15 residues. The CDR3 reads CASSYSGDTYQPQHF. The CDR3 DNA reads TGTGCCAGCAGTTACTCGGGGGACACATATCAGCCCCAGCATTTT.

The chain uses TRBV7-2 and TRBJ1-3; D remains ambiguous. The germline CDR1 and CDR2 sequences are SGHTA and FQGNSA. V was cut by 5 bases and J by 6 bases, with 14 bases left in between. The CDR3 length is 14 residues. The CDR3 reads CASSPGLPLNTIYF. The CDR3 DNA sequence: TGTGCCAGCAGCCCGGGCCTCCCCCTAAACACCATATATTTT.

As for this clone: Other DNA sequences from this sample encode an identical CDR3 as well. The chain has TRBV7-3 and TRBJ2-1; D is undetermined. Germline CDR1 reads SGHTA; CDR2 reads FQGTGA. The CDR3 spans 13 residues. Trimming stripped 1 base from V and 1 base from J, with 2 bases between. Here the CDR3 reads CASSLSSYNEQFF. The CDR3 region has the DNA TGTGCCAGCAGCTTAAGTTCCTACAATGAGCAGTTCTTC.

The chain recombines TRBV4-1 with TRBJ2-1; 11 bases fit TRBD2. Germline V gene sequence: CDR1 MGHRA, CDR2 YSYEKL. V lost 3 bases, J lost 4 bases, and 5 bases stayed unmatched. The CDR3 spans 16 residues. DNA for the CDR3: TGCGCCAGCAGCCAGTTGGGACTAGCGGAGTACAATGAGCAGTTCTTC. It translates to CASSQLGLAEYNEQFF.

The chain joins TRBV5-1 to TRBJ2-2; 10 nucleotides line up with TRBD2. Germline CDR1 is SGHRS and CDR2 is YFSETQ. The trim removed 0 bases at V and 5 bases at J, leaving 7 bases unmatched. CDR3 size: 17 residues. The DNA of the CDR3 is TGCGCCAGCAGCTTGGCTAGCGGGAGAAGTAGGACCGGGGAGCTGTTTTTT. As protein: CASSLASGRSRTGELFF.

This clone appeared a few times. The rearrangement uses TRBV2 and TRBJ1-1; no clear D. The V end was cut by 5 bases, the J end by 11 bases, with 12 bases between. The CDR3 extends over 11 amino acids. CDR1 and CDR2 (germline): SNHLY, FYNNEI. The CDR3 reads CASSRGTAAFF. The CDR3 nucleotides are TGTGCCAGCAGTAGAGGAACGGCTGCTTTCTTT.

The rearrangement joins TRBV7-6 to TRBJ2-2; 8 nucleotides match TRBD2. The CDR3 sequence is 17 residues long. The germline V gene has CDR1 SGHVS and CDR2 FNYEAQ. V shed 7 bases and J 0 bases; nucleotides not matched to a gene: 10. The CDR3 is CASTSGGFLANTGELFF. CDR3 bases: TGTGCCAGCACCTCGGGGGGGTTTCTGGCGAACACCGGGGAGCTGTTTTTT.

The rearrangement joins TRBV28 to TRBJ2-6; D is perhaps TRBD1 (5 bases). CDR1 and CDR2 (germline): MDHEN, SYDVKM. The CDR3 has 15 residues. Trimming removed 6 bases at V and 2 bases at J, with 11 bases between. Here the CDR3 reads CASREQVPGANVLTF. Written as DNA, the CDR3 is TGTGCCAGCAGGGAACAGGTTCCTGGGGCCAACGTCCTGACTTTC.

This chain links TRBV18 with TRBJ2-7; D is possibly TRBD1 (7 bases). V shed 3 bases and J shed 6 bases, with 18 bases lying between them. Germline CDR1 and CDR2: KGHSH and LQKENI. The CDR3 runs 15 residues. The CDR3 spells CASSPNRGGGGEQYF. The CDR3 nucleotides read TGTGCCAGCTCACCGAACAGGGGTGGAGGGGGCGAGCAGTACTTC. The full variable domain, rest sourced from reference TRBV18 and TRBJ2-7, is NAGVMQNPRHLVRRRGQEARLRCSPMKGHSHVYWYRQLPEEGLKFMVYLQKENIIDESGMPKERFSAEFPKEGPSILRIQQVVRGDSAAYFCASSPNRGGGGEQYFGPGTRLTVT.

The chain carries TRBV7-9 and TRBJ1-4, with D possibly matching TRBD1 (5 bases). CDR1 SEHNR and CDR2 FQNEAQ come from the germline V gene (reference sequence). Deletions cut 3 bases from V and 12 bases from J, with 11 bases between. The CDR3 runs 12 residues. The CDR3 bases are TGTGCCAGCAGCTTCTGGGACTTGGAACTGTTTTTT. It translates to CASSFWDLELFF. Full variable domain (missing parts from reference TRBV7-9 and TRBJ1-4): DTGVSQNPRHKITKRGQNVTFRCDPISEHNRLYWYRQTLGQGPEFLTYFQNEAQLEKSRLLSDRFSAERPKGSFSTLEIQRTEQGDSAMYLCASSFWDLELFFGSGTQLSVL.

The sample holds a few counts of this clone. DNA of the CDR3: TGTGCCAGCAGTTCGACAGGGAGGGAGACCCAGTACTTC. It is translated as CASSSTGRETQYF. V is TRBV5-4 and J is TRBJ2-5, with a tentative D call TRBD1 (7 bases). V dropped 5 bases and J dropped 5 bases, with 13 bases sitting between them. The CDR3 contains 13 residues. Germline values: CDR1 SGHNT, CDR2 YYREEE (reference sequence).

The chain is built from TRBV7-2 and TRBJ2-5; perhaps TRBD1 as D (5 bases). The CDR3 is 12 amino acids. CDR1 SGHTA and CDR2 FQGNSA come from the germline V gene. The V gene lost 5 bases and the J gene lost 5 bases, with 9 bases spanning the gap. CDR3 sequence reads: CASSENRETQYF. CDR3 DNA sequence: TGTGCCAGCAGCGAAAACAGGGAGACCCAGTACTTC.

The rearrangement links TRBV6-6 to TRBJ2-1; 8 bases align to TRBD2. The CDR3 has 14 amino acids. Trimming cost V 6 bases and J 7 bases; bases outside gene matches: 8. Germline CDR1 and CDR2: MNHNY and SVGAGI (reference sequence). The CDR3 region is CASSPGGTKNEQFF. Here the CDR3 DNA reads TGTGCCAGCAGCCCGGGGGGGACAAAGAATGAGCAGTTCTTC.

This clone came up a few times. This CDR3 is also generated by other DNA sequences in the sample. The gene calls are TRBV28 and TRBJ1-3; D not resolved. The CDR3 is made up of 13 amino acids. Germline-derived CDR1 and CDR2 are MDHEN and SYDVKM. The V end lost 1 base, the J end lost 4 bases, and 5 bases lay between the germline ends. The CDR3 DNA sequence: TGTGCCAGCAGTTTATACAGCGGAAACACCATATATTTT. Protein product: CASSLYSGNTIYF.

This chain links TRBV6-6 with TRBJ1-1, with D uncertain. V lost 6 bases and J 0 bases, leaving 5 bases between the germline ends. The germline V gene encodes CDR1 MNHNY and CDR2 SVGAGI (reference sequence). The CDR3 runs to 12 residues. This chain's CDR3 is CASSQVNTEAFF. As DNA, the CDR3 is TGTGCCAGCAGCCAGGTGAACACTGAAGCTTTCTTT.

This clone turned up a few times. This sequence joins TRBV9 and TRBJ2-7; tentatively, D is TRBD1 (5 bases). Trimming shortened V by 0 bases and J by 5 bases, and 12 bases separated the two germline ends. Germline V gene data show CDR1 as SGDLS and CDR2 as YYNGEE. This CDR3 comprises 14 residues. The CDR3 is CASSVESRADEQYF. The DNA of the CDR3 is TGTGCCAGCAGCGTAGAGTCCAGGGCCGACGAGCAGTACTTC.

The chain carries TRBV15 and TRBJ1-1; 10 bases line up with TRBD1. The CDR3 runs to 18 residues. From germline, CDR1 is LNHNV and CDR2 YYDKDF (reference sequence). V lost 1 base, J lost 4 bases, and 12 bases stayed unmatched. This CDR3 is CATSRVLGQGKSATEAFF. CDR3 DNA sequence: TGTGCCACCAGCAGAGTCCTGGGACAGGGGAAGTCGGCCACTGAAGCTTTCTTT. Looking up the rest from reference TRBV15 and TRBJ1-1 gives the full variable domain: DAMVIQNPRYQVTQFGKPVTLSCSQTLNHNVMYWYQQKSSQAPKLLFHYYDKDFNNEADTPDNFQSRRPNTSFCFLDIRSPGLGDTAMYLCATSRVLGQGKSATEAFFGQGTRLTVV.

This chain joins TRBV2 and TRBJ2-7; D is unclear. CDR1 is SNHLY, CDR2 FYNNEI, per germline. The V and J ends lost 4 bases and 9 bases respectively, with 13 bases between them. The CDR3 extends over 12 amino acids. The CDR3 DNA follows: TGTGCCAGCAGTGGAGCAGGATGGGCGCAGTACTTC. This encodes CASSGAGWAQYF.

The genes are TRBV5-8 and TRBJ1-5; 9 bases match TRBD1. CDR1 and CDR2 (germline): SGHTS, YDEGEE. The V and J ends lost 1 base and 7 bases, in that order; junction bases with no gene match: 12. The CDR3 loop spans 17 amino acids. This CDR3 is CASSLLFGTGIGQPQHF. In DNA form, the CDR3 reads TGTGCCAGCAGCTTGTTGTTTGGGACAGGGATCGGACAGCCCCAGCATTTT.

Of note for this clone: Other DNA sequences of this sample code for an identical CDR3. V is TRBV7-9 and J is TRBJ2-1; D ambiguous. The germline V gene has CDR1 SEHNR and CDR2 FQNEAQ (reference sequence). Trimming stripped 2 bases from V and 2 bases from J, with 4 bases between. The CDR3 totals 13 residues. In DNA, the CDR3 is TGTGCCAGCAGCTTAACAACCTACAATGAGCAGTTCTTC. This sequence encodes CASSLTTYNEQFF.

The CDR3 loop reads CASRSSGGYNEQFF. As DNA, the CDR3 is TGTGCCAGCAGGAGTAGCGGGGGATACAATGAGCAGTTCTTC. The rearrangement joins TRBV6-1 to TRBJ2-1, with 9 positions matching TRBD2. The CDR3 has 14 residues. Germline V lookup: CDR1 MNHNS, CDR2 SASEGT. Trimming cost V 6 bases and J 4 bases; bases outside gene matches: 4.

The chain is built from TRBV7-2 and TRBJ2-6; no reliable D call. The CDR3 extends over 17 amino acids. The germline V gene encodes CDR1 SGHTA and CDR2 FQGNSA. Trimming left V 4 bases short and J 0 bases short, with 13 bases between. DNA of the CDR3: TGTGCCAGCAGCTCCCAATCCACCTACTCTGGGGCCAACGTCCTGACTTTC. This codes for CASSSQSTYSGANVLTF.

This chain connects TRBV30 to TRBJ1-3; D is ambiguous. Germline V lookup: CDR1 GTSNPN, CDR2 SVGIG (reference sequence). The CDR3 contains 15 residues. Trimming took off 1 base at V and 1 base at J, with 11 bases between the two ends. The DNA of the CDR3 is TGTGCCTGGAGTGCCGGGCCTAGGTCTGGAAACACCATATATTTT. Translating gives CAWSAGPRSGNTIYF.

The rearrangement uses TRBV19 and TRBJ1-1; TRBD1 aligns across 11 bases. V shed 5 bases and J 2 bases; nucleotides not matched to a gene: 4. Germline lookup yields CDR1 LNHDA and CDR2 SQIVND (reference sequence). The CDR3 contains 15 residues. CDR3 nucleotides: TGTGCCAGTAGTTCGGGGACAGGGGGAAACACTGAAGCTTTCTTT. This encodes CASSSGTGGNTEAFF.